This T cell receptor beta chain was obtained from a study of blood T cell repertoires in COVID-19. The overall study: Researchers got acute and convalescent COVID-19 samples from the United States, Italy and Spain. From T cells, B-cell-depleted T cells, or PBMCs came the material, which was cDNA or gDNA.

Source study methods: Using reference gene primer amplification, nucleated cell counts were estimated. Method: immunoSEQ multiplex PCR; TCRdb's copy keeps in-frame clones and lacks some. Clone size and the V and J calls come from that table; the DNA yielded D and trimming. This table holds around 40,000 clones, around 79% found once. The CDR3 contains 15 residues. Germline V lookup: CDR1 MNHEY, CDR2 SVGEGT. The ends were cut back, 4 bases at V and 0 bases at J, with 9 bases in the middle. Sample: peripheral blood. The V and J genes are TRBV6-2 or TRBV6-3 and TRBJ1-4; no definite D call. The sequence was obtained from an older man with acute or convalescent COVID-19. In nucleotides, the CDR3 is TGTGCCAGCAGTTCCTCTTATGCAACTAATGAAAAACTGTTTTTT. The encoded protein is CASSSSYATNEKLFF.